This T cell receptor beta chain was captured by sequencing in a study of blood T cell repertoires in COVID-19. As for the study in general: PBMCs, B-cell-depleted T cells, or T cells were the source of the cDNA or gDNA that made up the material.

Produced via immunoSEQ multiplex PCR; TCRdb's table is partial and in-frame only. The repertoire holds over 250,000 clones, with more than 70% as singletons. Germline values: CDR1 SNHLY, CDR2 FYNNEI. Trimming stripped 6 bases from V and 4 bases from J, with 12 bases between. This CDR3 is 13 amino acids long. J is TRBJ1-2 and V is TRBV2; D call uncertain. Input material: peripheral blood. The TCR comes from a woman aged 40 to 50 who had recovered from COVID-19. This CDR3 is CASRAIGGYGYTF. The CDR3 nucleotides are TGTGCCAGCAGAGCGATAGGTGGCTATGGCTACACCTTC.